Following are 24 T cell receptor beta chains from one sample sequenced in a study of blood T cells in healthy people across ages. A second PCR of about 6 to 11 cycles used a sample-barcoded 5' primer and a J-beta primer mix. TCRdb reanalysed the 5' RACE reads using MiXCR and keeps one entry per CDR3 protein. The data contain 1.5 million to 2 million distinct CDR3 sequences, over 25% of them singletons. Sequenced material: blood. These receptors came from a woman aged 30 to 39 in good health.

A remark on this clonotype: The junction shows a germline mismatch at one end, possibly a read error. The chain is built from TRBV24-1 and TRBJ2-1; 9 positions agree with TRBD1. Per germline, CDR1 KGHDR and CDR2 SFDVKD. The CDR3 extends over 16 amino acids. Here the CDR3 DNA reads TGTGCCACCAGTGATTCTAGGACAGGGGCGAACAATGAGCGGTTCTTC. Its translation is CATSDSRTGANNERFF.

This clonotype was found a few times. The chain combines TRBV12-3 or TRBV12-4 with TRBJ2-3, with TRBD2 identical over 15 bases. The CDR3 has 16 amino acids. The ends lost 4 bases at V and 4 bases at J; junction bases unmatched: 3. The CDR3 sequence is CASSYGLAGGPDTQYF. The CDR3 coding sequence is TGTGCCAGCAGTTATGGACTAGCGGGGGGGCCAGATACGCAGTATTTT.

Many counts were recorded for this clonotype. The genes are TRBV29-1 and TRBJ2-1; D ambiguous. Trimming cost V 4 bases and J 7 bases, with 8 bases left between them. The CDR3 contains 11 residues. CDR1 and CDR2 from the germline V gene are SQVTM and ANQGSEA. The CDR3: CSVVHRNEQFF. CDR3 DNA sequence: TGCAGCGTTGTCCATCGGAATGAGCAGTTCTTC.

This clonotype has at least ten counts. The J gene is TRBJ2-7, the V gene TRBV20-1; 8 bases agree with TRBD2. Germline trimming cut 1 base from V and 5 bases from J; bases unmatched to any gene: 10. Germline V gene data show CDR1 as DFQATT and CDR2 as SNEGSKA (reference sequence). The CDR3 totals 15 residues. The CDR3 DNA reads TGCAGTGCTAGAGGTAGGGCTAGCGGGCCCCACGAGCAGTACTTC. Its protein product is CSARGRASGPHEQYF.

The chain links TRBV28 to TRBJ2-7; D call uncertain. CDR3 size: 12 residues. The V gene's germline CDR1 is MDHEN and CDR2 SYDVKM. Between the trimmed V and J ends, which lost 7 bases and 2 bases, there was a span of 9 bases. The CDR3 region is CASTDLAYEQYF. The CDR3 DNA sequence: TGTGCCAGCACGGACCTCGCCTACGAGCAGTACTTC. The variable domain in full, with the rest retrieved from reference TRBV28 and TRBJ2-7, is DVKVTQSSRYLVKRTGEKVFLECVQDMDHENMFWYRQDPGLGLRLIYFSYDVKMKEKGDIPEGYSVSREKKERFSLILESASTNQTSMYLCASTDLAYEQYFGPGTRLTVT.

This clonotype was observed many times. This chain links TRBV5-1 with TRBJ2-7, with 12 bases identical to TRBD1. V gave up 4 bases and J gave up 3 bases; unmatched junction bases: 2. The CDR3 sequence is 14 residues long. Per germline, CDR1 SGHRS and CDR2 YFSETQ. This CDR3 reads CASSGTGGGYEQYF. For the CDR3, the DNA is TGCGCCAGCAGCGGGACAGGGGGCGGCTACGAGCAGTACTTC. The full variable domain, rest sourced from reference TRBV5-1 and TRBJ2-7, is KAGVTQTPRYLIKTRGQQVTLSCSPISGHRSVSWYQQTPGQGLQFLFEYFSETQRNKGNFPGRFSGRQFSNSRSEMNVSTLELGDSALYLCASSGTGGGYEQYFGPGTRLTVT.

Note on this clonotype: It may be a read error: a sequence one base away is much more abundant. The chain uses TRBV12-3 or TRBV12-4 and TRBJ2-7; the D gene is possibly TRBD2 (6 bases). This CDR3 spans 12 amino acids. The CDR3 loop is CVSSQTRLGQYF. The CDR3 DNA reads as TGTGTCAGCAGTCAGACTAGGCTCGGGCAGTACTTC.

The sample holds a few counts of this clonotype. The rearrangement joins TRBV12-3 or TRBV12-4 to TRBJ2-1; D is possibly TRBD1 or TRBD2 (7 bases each). The CDR3 length is 15 residues. The V end was cut by 7 bases, the J end by 7 bases, with 20 bases between. CDR3 residues: CASTLRGGLTNEQFF. Written as DNA, the CDR3 is TGTGCCAGCACTCTCAGGGGGGGATTGACAAATGAGCAGTTCTTC.

The rearrangement links TRBV3-1 to TRBJ2-4; possible D gene TRBD1, 6 bases. The CDR3 extends over 16 amino acids. Trimming shortened V by 6 bases and J by 3 bases, and 18 bases separated the two germline ends. Germline V CDR1 and CDR2: LGHDT, YNNKEL (reference sequence). In DNA, the CDR3 is TGTGCCAGCAGTCAAACAGGGCTAGGGGACAAAAACATTCAGTACTTC. Protein: CASSQTGLGDKNIQYF.

The sample holds many counts of this clonotype. The chain joins TRBV3-1 to TRBJ2-7, with TRBD1 matching over 10 bases. With V trimmed by 5 bases and J by 7 bases, 11 bases remained unmatched. The CDR3 has 15 amino acids. Germline V gene sequence: CDR1 LGHDT, CDR2 YNNKEL (reference sequence). In nucleotides, the CDR3 is TGTGCCAGCAGCTCATCCGGGACAGGGGCAGAAGAGCAGTACTTC. Protein product: CASSSSGTGAEEQYF.

This clonotype showed up just a few times. The chain combines TRBV28 with TRBJ2-7, with D possibly matching TRBD2 (6 bases). CDR3 length equals 13 residues. The germline CDR1 and CDR2 sequences are MDHEN and SYDVKM. Trimming stripped 6 bases from V and 2 bases from J, with 11 bases between. CDR3 sequence (DNA): TGTGCCAGCAGGCGGGGACCGGCCTACGAGCAGTACTTC. It codes for CASRRGPAYEQYF.

This clonotype was seen just once. V and J are TRBV20-1 and TRBJ1-1; TRBD1 matches at 7 bases. The CDR3 is 14 residues long. After removal of 0 bases from V and 6 bases from J, the junction contained 7 bases not matched to a gene. Germline-derived CDR1 and CDR2 are DFQATT and SNEGSKA (reference sequence). CDR3 DNA sequence: TGCAGTGCTAGAGAGGGACAGAGAAGGGCTGAAGCTTTCTTT. This translates into CSAREGQRRAEAFF.

In its sample, this clonotype was seen many times. The chain combines TRBV7-9 with TRBJ2-3; D gene unclear. The V end was cut by 2 bases, the J end by 2 bases, with 5 bases between. Germline CDR1 and CDR2: SEHNR and FQNEAQ (reference sequence). The CDR3 is 13 residues long. This chain's CDR3 is CASSLKFTDTQYF. CDR3 nucleotide sequence: TGTGCCAGCAGCTTAAAGTTCACAGATACGCAGTATTTT.

As to this clonotype: A much more abundant neighbour one base away suggests this may be a read error. The chain has TRBV5-1 and TRBJ2-5; 9 nucleotides align to TRBD2. Per the germline V gene, CDR1 is SGHRS and CDR2 is YFSETQ. The CDR3 has 14 amino acids. CDR3: CVSSGGTSGETQYF. The CDR3 DNA follows: TGCGTCAGCAGCGGGGGGACTAGTGGGGAGACCCAGTACTTC.

The V call is TRBV4-1, the J call TRBJ1-1; 7 nucleotides match TRBD1. The germline CDR1 and CDR2 sequences are MGHRA and YSYEKL. The V and J ends lost 5 bases and 3 bases, in that order; junction bases with no gene match: 15. The CDR3 is 17 residues long. The CDR3, as DNA: TGCGCCAGCAGCTTTCTAACGACAGGGAGTCTTGACACTGAAGCTTTCTTT. This gives the protein CASSFLTTGSLDTEAFF.

Comment on this clonotype: Given a much more abundant clone one base away, this may be a read error. The CDR3 DNA follows: TGCAGTGCTACGCTGGCCTCCTACAATGAGCAGTACTTC. Its translation: CSATLASYNEQYF. J is TRBJ2-4 and V is TRBV20-1; D unclear. The CDR3 loop spans 13 amino acids. Germline V gene lookup returns CDR1 DFQATT and CDR2 SNEGSKA (reference sequence). V was trimmed by 4 bases and J by 13 bases, leaving 20 bases between them.

This clonotype was observed a few times. V usage is TRBV20-1 and J usage is TRBJ1-1; D is perhaps TRBD1 (6 bases). This CDR3 is 15 amino acids long. Trimming took off 3 bases at V and 3 bases at J, with 17 bases between the two ends. Germline values: CDR1 DFQATT, CDR2 SNEGSKA (reference sequence). This CDR3 reads CSARGWGTKDTEAFF. Here the CDR3 DNA reads TGCAGTGCTAGGGGCTGGGGGACAAAGGACACTGAAGCTTTCTTT.

This rearrangement joins TRBV24-1 to TRBJ2-1; TRBD2 matches 11 bases. Unmatched junction bases numbered 9, after V lost 3 bases and J lost 6 bases. This CDR3 is built from 17 residues. From germline, CDR1 is KGHDR and CDR2 SFDVKD. In DNA, the CDR3 is TGTGCCACCAGTGATCCCGCGACTAGCGGGGCCTTCAATGAGCAGTTCTTC. It yields the protein CATSDPATSGAFNEQFF.

This clonotype has only a few counts. This chain connects TRBV4-1 to TRBJ1-2; D not certain. Per the germline V gene, CDR1 is MGHRA and CDR2 is YSYEKL. This CDR3 comprises 14 residues. V lost 0 bases and J 4 bases, leaving 9 bases between the germline ends. The CDR3 DNA reads TGCGCCAGCAGCCAAGAACTCAGATTCTATGGCTACACCTTC. Translating it yields CASSQELRFYGYTF.

This clonotype was seen many times. This chain joins TRBV20-1 and TRBJ1-2; D is possibly TRBD1 (5 bases). CDR1 and CDR2 from the germline V gene are DFQATT and SNEGSKA (reference sequence). The germline V and J ends were trimmed by 0 bases and 1 base, with 9 bases remaining between them. This CDR3 is 14 amino acids long. This CDR3 is CSARDLGDNYGYTF. The CDR3, as DNA: TGCAGTGCTAGAGATCTGGGGGATAACTATGGCTACACCTTC.

The V and J genes are TRBV7-2 and TRBJ1-2, with D unresolved. CDR1 is SGHTA and CDR2 is FQGNSA in the germline V gene. The CDR3 sequence is 14 residues long. V lost 4 bases and J lost 6, with 15 bases in between. The CDR3 spells CASSSLERINGYTF. In DNA, the CDR3 is TGTGCCAGCAGCTCCCTTGAGAGGATTAATGGCTACACCTTC.

This clonotype has a handful of counts. The rearrangement joins TRBV7-2 to TRBJ2-7; 12 bases match TRBD2. Germline V gene sequence: CDR1 SGHTA, CDR2 FQGNSA. Trimming cost V 1 base and J 9 bases; bases outside gene matches: 7. The CDR3 is 15 amino acids. CDR3 region: CASSLGAGTSGPQYF. The CDR3 coding sequence is TGTGCCAGCAGCTTAGGGGCTGGGACTAGCGGGCCGCAGTACTTC.

This clonotype has just one count. The V call is TRBV7-6, the J call TRBJ2-1, with D perhaps matching TRBD2 (6 bases). Trimming stripped 4 bases from V and 8 bases from J, with 15 bases between. The length of the CDR3 is 14 residues. In germline, CDR1 is SGHVS, CDR2 FNYEAQ. The CDR3 coding sequence is TGTGCCAGCAGCTCGTTAACGGGAGAATATGAGCAGTTCTTC. Translated: CASSSLTGEYEQFF.

This clonotype occurred many times. The chain is built from TRBV12-5 and TRBJ2-1; D uncertain. V dropped 2 bases and J dropped 0 bases, with 2 bases sitting between them. Germline CDR1 LGHNT, CDR2 FRNRAP. The CDR3 consists of 13 residues. The CDR3 loop reads CASGLSSYNEQFF. The DNA for the CDR3 is TGTGCTAGTGGTTTGAGCTCCTACAATGAGCAGTTCTTC. The full variable domain, with the rest looked up from reference TRBV12-5 and TRBJ2-1, is DARVTQTPRHKVTEMGQEVTMRCQPILGHNTVFWYRQTMMQGLELLAYFRNRAPLDDSGMPKDRFSAEMPDATLATLKIQPSEPRDSAVYFCASGLSSYNEQFFGPGTRLTVL.